The next 30 T cell receptor beta chains were all read from a single sample in a study of response to subunit inactivated influenza vaccine. Each CDR3 protein gets one entry after TCRdb re-called the RT-PCR reads with MiXCR. The table records some 800,000 distinct CDR3 sequences, 20% to 25% of them present only once. This sample comprised PBMCs from blood, obtained 5 days after vaccination. These receptors were taken from a man aged 45-65 years who received an inactivated influenza vaccine.

The chain joins TRBV30 to TRBJ1-2; D is possibly TRBD1 (5 bases). V dropped 5 bases and J dropped 2 bases, with 15 bases sitting between them. The CDR3 spans 14 residues. Germline-derived CDR1 and CDR2 are GTSNPN and SVGIG (reference sequence). This CDR3 reads CAWRLGTGNYGYTF. The CDR3 DNA is TGTGCCTGGCGACTCGGGACTGGGAACTATGGCTACACCTTC.

This clonotype was recorded a few times. V gene TRBV7-6 combines with J gene TRBJ2-7, with D uncertain. The CDR3 consists of 15 residues. Trimming took off 2 bases at V and 4 bases at J, with 15 bases between the two ends. Germline V gives CDR1 SGHVS, CDR2 FNYEAQ. This CDR3 is CASSLSPGILYEQYF. The CDR3 nucleotides read TGTGCCAGCAGCTTAAGCCCAGGAATATTATACGAGCAGTACTTC.

This clonotype appeared a few times. The chain employs TRBV6-7 and TRBJ2-2, with a weak D call TRBD2 (5 bases). TRBV6-7 is treated as an ORF (open reading frame) with a function not yet certain. There are 15 residues in the CDR3. Trimming stripped 2 bases from V and 2 bases from J, with 9 bases between. CDR3 DNA: TGTGCCAGCAGTTACCTCAGCGGAAACACCGGGGAGCTGTTTTTT. Its protein is CASSYLSGNTGELFF.

There are a few counts of this clonotype. The chain has TRBV11-3 and TRBJ2-1; either TRBD1 or TRBD2 may supply D (5 bases each). Per germline, CDR1 SGHNT and CDR2 YENEEA. V gave up 5 bases and J gave up 0 bases, with 14 bases separating them. This CDR3 comprises 16 residues. CDR3 nucleotide sequence: TGTGCCAGCAGCCCCAGGGTAGCGAGCTCCTACAATGAGCAGTTCTTC. Its translation is CASSPRVASSYNEQFF.

There are many counts of this clonotype. The chain uses TRBV10-3 and TRBJ2-6, with 8 bases fitting TRBD1. The V segment lost 6 bases and the J segment 0 bases; nucleotides outside the gene matches: 10. This CDR3 is 18 amino acids long. Germline assignment: CDR1 ENHRY and CDR2 SYGVKD. The CDR3 loop is CAIRGQGAPYSGANVLTF. The CDR3 DNA follows: TGTGCCATCAGGGGTCAGGGGGCTCCCTACTCTGGGGCCAACGTCCTGACTTTC.

This clonotype was seen a few times. This chain connects TRBV2 to TRBJ2-7, with 9 bases matching TRBD2. CDR1 and CDR2 from the germline V gene are SNHLY and FYNNEI. The CDR3 runs 17 residues. V shed 6 bases and J 0 bases; nucleotides not matched to a gene: 12. The CDR3 DNA sequence: TGTGCCAGCAGAGGGCTAGCGGGAAACCGAGGCTCCTACGAGCAGTACTTC. This translates into CASRGLAGNRGSYEQYF.

This clonotype was counted only a few times. The rearrangement joins TRBV21-1 to TRBJ2-2; the table's TRBD2 call for D was not verified on the DNA. TRBV21-1 corresponds to a pseudogene. CDR3 length: 16 amino acids. The CDR3 region is CASSNPRRGGTGELFF. CDR3 DNA sequence: TGTGCCAGCAGCAATCCCCGCCGGGGGGGAACCGGGGAGCTGTTTTTT.

The chain links TRBV7-6 to TRBJ1-1; perhaps TRBD1 as D (5 bases). This CDR3 comprises 16 residues. CDR1 is SGHVS and CDR2 is FNYEAQ in the germline V gene. Trimming left V 2 bases short and J 4 bases short, with 17 bases between. CDR3 in DNA: TGTGCCAGCAGCTTATCCCCCTACAGGTTGGGCACTGAAGCTTTCTTT. Encoded protein: CASSLSPYRLGTEAFF. The full variable domain, completed using reference TRBV7-6 and TRBJ1-1, is GAGVSQSPRYKVTKRGQDVALRCDPISGHVSLYWYRQALGQGPEFLTYFNYEAQQDKSGLPNDRFSAERPEGSISTLTIQRTEQRDSAMYRCASSLSPYRLGTEAFFGQGTRLTVV.

The chain links TRBV9 to TRBJ2-5; 13 bases fit TRBD2. Germline V gives CDR1 SGDLS, CDR2 YYNGEE. The CDR3 is 18 residues long. V was clipped by 4 bases and J by 3 bases; unmatched bases: 12. The CDR3 here is CASSSSLAGGPGEETQYF. CDR3 nucleotides: TGTGCCAGCAGCTCTTCACTAGCGGGAGGGCCAGGGGAAGAGACCCAGTACTTC.

This clonotype was picked up a small number of times. The rearrangement links TRBV4-3 to TRBJ1-1, with D perhaps matching TRBD1 (6 bases). V was pared by 2 bases and J by 6 bases, with 13 bases between. This CDR3 comprises 14 residues. CDR1 and CDR2 (germline): LGHNA, YSLEER. The CDR3 loop is CASSQTWTDAEAFF. CDR3 in DNA: TGCGCCAGCAGCCAAACCTGGACAGACGCTGAAGCTTTCTTT.

The genes are TRBV30 and TRBJ2-7; D may be TRBD1 or TRBD2 (5 bases each). The CDR3 covers 14 residues. V dropped 1 base and J dropped 2 bases, with 12 bases sitting between them. Per germline, CDR1 GTSNPN and CDR2 SVGIG (reference sequence). CDR3 DNA sequence: TGTGCCTGGAGTGGGGGGAGAGGAGCCTACGAGCAGTACTTC. This encodes CAWSGGRGAYEQYF.

In its sample, this clonotype was seen a few times. The gene calls are TRBV5-1 and TRBJ2-7, with D perhaps being TRBD1 or TRBD2 (5 bases each). The CDR3 totals 16 residues. Per germline, CDR1 SGHRS and CDR2 YFSETQ. V lost 0 bases, J lost 4 bases, and 17 bases lay in between. CDR3 residues: CASSLAVLGGGYEQYF. In DNA, the CDR3 is TGCGCCAGCAGCTTGGCAGTCTTAGGTGGGGGATACGAGCAGTACTTC.

The chain links TRBV28 to TRBJ2-7; the match to TRBD1 covers 7 bases. The CDR3 contains 14 residues. The V gene's germline CDR1 is MDHEN and CDR2 SYDVKM. V trimming: 8 bases; J trimming: 0 bases; junction bases outside the gene matches: 7. CDR3 sequence reads: CASLRTGGSYEQYF. DNA of the CDR3: TGTGCCAGCTTGAGGACAGGAGGCTCCTACGAGCAGTACTTC.

J is TRBJ2-3 and V is TRBV7-6; D perhaps matches TRBD2 (6 bases). The CDR3 has 13 amino acids. Germline-derived CDR1 and CDR2 are SGHVS and FNYEAQ. Trimming left V 5 bases short and J 6 bases short, with 12 bases between. The CDR3 loop reads CASSRSTSDTQYF. The CDR3 nucleotides read TGTGCCAGCAGCCGCTCTACTAGCGATACGCAGTATTTT.

The table lists this clonotype with a few counts. The rearrangement links TRBV20-1 to TRBJ2-3, with no clear D. CDR3 length: 13 residues. V was cut by 3 bases and J by 4 bases, with 11 bases left in between. Looked up from germline, CDR1 is DFQATT and CDR2 is SNEGSKA (reference sequence). DNA for the CDR3: TGCAGTGCTAGTACCCCACGCGCAGATACGCAGTATTTT. This sequence encodes CSASTPRADTQYF.

This clonotype was picked up a small number of times. The J gene is TRBJ2-7, the V gene TRBV14; 7 positions agree with TRBD2. Germline CDR1 SGHDN, CDR2 FVKESK. V lost 0 bases to trimming and J lost 9 bases; unmatched junction nucleotides: 17. This CDR3 is 17 amino acids long. CDR3 DNA: TGTGCCAGCAGCCAAGATTTTGCGGTAGCGGGCGCCGCAGGGCAGTACTTC. Translation gives CASSQDFAVAGAAGQYF.

The chain recombines TRBV6-5 with TRBJ2-7; 9 bases match TRBD1. This CDR3 is 15 amino acids long. V shed 0 bases, J shed 6 bases, and the junction held 6 bases outside the gene matches. Germline loops: CDR1 MNHEY, CDR2 SVGAGI. CDR3 protein: CASSYSDRGLREQYF. CDR3 sequence (DNA): TGTGCCAGCAGTTACTCGGACAGGGGATTACGCGAGCAGTACTTC.

This clonotype was seen repeatedly, ten times or more. This sequence joins TRBV29-1 and TRBJ2-7; D might be TRBD1 or TRBD2, each matching 5 bases. Trimming left V 6 bases short and J 7 bases short, with 19 bases between. This CDR3 region has 13 residues. Per the germline V gene, CDR1 is SQVTM and CDR2 is ANQGSEA. The CDR3 coding sequence is TGCAGCGTCCAAACCTGGGACGGCCTGGAGCAGTACTTC. Amino acids: CSVQTWDGLEQYF.

J is TRBJ2-1 and V is TRBV20-1, with 11 bases lining up with TRBD2. CDR1 DFQATT and CDR2 SNEGSKA come from the germline V gene (reference sequence). Unmatched junction bases numbered 4, after V lost 1 base and J lost 2 bases. The CDR3 runs 16 residues. This chain's CDR3 is CSARGPTSGAYNEQFF. The CDR3 coding sequence is TGCAGTGCTAGAGGACCGACTAGCGGGGCCTACAATGAGCAGTTCTTC.

The chain couples TRBV20-1 to TRBJ2-7; a weak D match, TRBD2 (7 bases). The CDR3 consists of 12 residues. The germline V gene has CDR1 DFQATT and CDR2 SNEGSKA (reference sequence). Trimming took 1 base from V and 7 from J, leaving 11 bases between them. DNA of the CDR3: TGCAGTGCTAGAGGGGGAGGGGGTGAGCAGTACTTC. Encoded protein: CSARGGGGEQYF.

The chain employs TRBV6-1 and TRBJ2-3; no definite D call. The CDR3 totals 13 residues. Trimming pared 5 bases from V and 3 bases from J, leaving 9 bases between. CDR1 and CDR2 from the germline V gene are MNHNS and SASEGT. CDR3 sequence reads: CASSTYPTDTQYF. DNA for the CDR3: TGTGCCAGCAGTACCTACCCTACAGATACGCAGTATTTT.

The rearrangement joins TRBV5-6 to TRBJ2-7, with TRBD1 identical over 7 bases. The CDR3 spans 18 residues. From germline, CDR1 is SGHDT and CDR2 YYEEEE. The J segment lost 0 bases and the V segment lost 4 bases, leaving 16 bases of the junction unmatched. This CDR3 reads CASSRPGTDGQRSYEQYF. The CDR3 nucleotides are TGTGCCAGCAGCCGCCCCGGGACAGACGGCCAACGCTCCTACGAGCAGTACTTC. Drawing the rest from reference TRBV5-6 and TRBJ2-7, the complete variable domain is DAGVTQSPTHLIKTRGQQVTLRCSPKSGHDTVSWYQQALGQGPQFIFQYYEEEERQRGNFPDRFSGHQFPNYSSELNVNALLLGDSALYLCASSRPGTDGQRSYEQYFGPGTRLTVT.

This clonotype was observed a few times. The rearrangement joins TRBV6-2 or TRBV6-3 to TRBJ2-1; weak D call: TRBD2 (6 bases). V lost 6 bases and J lost 4, with 16 bases in between. Germline CDR1 and CDR2: MNHEY and SVGEGT. CDR3 length equals 15 residues. The CDR3 region has the DNA TGTGCCAGCAGAGGTGGGAGGATGAGGTACAATGAGCAGTTCTTC. This codes for CASRGGRMRYNEQFF.

The gene calls are TRBV9 and TRBJ2-7; no reliable D call. This CDR3 is 14 amino acids long. V was shortened by 3 bases and J by 2 bases, with 12 bases between the two germline ends. Germline lookup yields CDR1 SGDLS and CDR2 YYNGEE. The CDR3 bases are TGTGCCAGCAGCGGGAGTCTACCCCCCTACGAGCAGTACTTC. It specifies CASSGSLPPYEQYF.

This clonotype was observed a few times. The chain employs TRBV7-8 and TRBJ2-1; possible D gene TRBD1, 6 bases. Trimming took 4 bases from V and 5 from J, leaving 12 bases between them. CDR1 is SGHVS, CDR2 FQNEAQ, per germline. This CDR3 contains 14 residues. For the CDR3, the DNA is TGTGCCAGCAGCTACAGGGCCTGGGACAATGAGCAGTTCTTC. Protein: CASSYRAWDNEQFF.

This CDR3 reads CASSGSTGGQANYGYTF. Here the CDR3 DNA reads TGCGCCAGCAGTGGATCTACAGGGGGACAAGCTAACTATGGCTACACCTTC. The V gene is TRBV5-1, the J gene TRBJ1-2; the match to TRBD1 covers 8 bases. CDR1 is SGHRS and CDR2 is YFSETQ in the germline V gene. V shed 5 bases, J shed 0 bases, and the junction held 12 bases outside the gene matches. The CDR3 is made up of 17 amino acids.

This clonotype was detected many times. V usage is TRBV7-2 and J usage is TRBJ2-7; a possible D gene is TRBD1 (5 bases). The CDR3 sequence is 15 residues long. In germline, CDR1 is SGHTA, CDR2 FQGNSA. V was clipped by 1 base and J by 4 bases, with 14 bases between them. The CDR3 sequence: CASSLVQGKEYEQYF. The DNA for the CDR3 is TGTGCCAGCAGCTTAGTTCAGGGTAAGGAGTACGAGCAGTACTTC.

There are a few counts of this clonotype. The J gene is TRBJ2-3, the V gene TRBV24-1; D is perhaps TRBD2 (7 bases). Germline CDR1 KGHDR, CDR2 SFDVKD. This CDR3 region has 15 residues. V lost 1 base to trimming and J lost 2 bases, with 9 bases between them. CDR3 sequence reads: CATSDLGGVTDTQYF. The CDR3 nucleotides are TGTGCCACCAGTGATTTAGGGGGGGTCACAGATACGCAGTATTTT.

Many counts were recorded for this clonotype. The chain links TRBV7-2 to TRBJ2-7, with a possible D match to TRBD1 (7 bases). Trimming pared 1 base from V and 1 base from J, leaving 11 bases between. Germline loops: CDR1 SGHTA, CDR2 FQGNSA. The CDR3 has 15 amino acids. The CDR3 loop is CASSLVAGGSYEQYF. The DNA for the CDR3 is TGTGCCAGCAGCTTAGTTGCAGGGGGGTCCTACGAGCAGTACTTC.

This clonotype came up a few times. This chain uses TRBV6-2 or TRBV6-3 with TRBJ1-2, with TRBD1 as a possible D gene (5 bases). The V gene lost 5 bases and the J gene lost 6 bases, with 19 bases spanning the gap. CDR3 length: 15 amino acids. From germline, CDR1 is MNHEY and CDR2 SVGEGT. CDR3 region: CASSPRGRSTHGYTF. CDR3 coding DNA: TGTGCCAGCAGTCCTAGGGGACGGAGCACCCATGGCTACACCTTC.